These 31 T cell receptor beta chains were all obtained from the same sample, sequenced in a study of post-analysis software for immune sequencing data. Findings of the study overall: Relative to controls, patients had about five TRBV segments at higher frequency, with TRBV5-6, TRBV5-1 and TRBV20-1 among these.

No antigens are known for them. TCR beta cDNA libraries included unique molecular identifiers. A single record per CDR3 protein comes from TCRdb applying MiXCR to the PCR reads. The table lists fewer than 850,000 distinct CDR3 sequences, 25% to 30% of them singletons. The source material was blood. The receptors were sampled from a girl aged 5-17 years with multiple sclerosis.

The chain uses TRBV11-2 and TRBJ2-3, with D perhaps matching TRBD2 (6 bases). Trimming took off 1 base at V and 3 bases at J, with 11 bases between the two ends. The germline V gene has CDR1 SGHAT and CDR2 FQNNGV. The length of the CDR3 is 15 residues. CDR3 amino acids: CASSLAKRVTDTQYF. The CDR3 DNA reads TGTGCCAGCAGCTTAGCTAAGCGGGTGACAGATACGCAGTATTTT.

V gene TRBV11-2 combines with J gene TRBJ2-5; D is possibly TRBD1 or TRBD2 (5 bases each). The J call is in doubt because the DNA end fits TRBJ2-7 better. Germline CDR1 is SGHAT and CDR2 is FQNNGV. The CDR3 spans 12 residues. The CDR3 sequence: CASRWGMGEQYF. CDR3 DNA: TGTGCCAGCAGATGGGGGATGGGCGAGCAGTACTTC.

This chain connects TRBV28 to TRBJ2-5; the D gene is possibly TRBD2 (5 bases). With 3 bases removed from V and 3 bases from J, the gap between germline ends came to 14 bases. CDR3 length: 15 amino acids. From germline, CDR1 is MDHEN and CDR2 SYDVKM. CDR3 residues: CASSFGGQIEETQYF. The DNA of the CDR3 is TGTGCCAGCAGTTTTGGCGGGCAGATTGAAGAGACCCAGTACTTC.

This clonotype has only a few counts. The chain has TRBV20-1 and TRBJ2-5; 8 nucleotides match TRBD1. The CDR3 is 15 residues long. V lost 5 bases and J lost 1; bases outside the gene matches: 9. Germline V gives CDR1 DFQATT, CDR2 SNEGSKA (reference sequence). Here the CDR3 reads CSAEDRVKGQETQYF. CDR3 bases: TGCAGTGCTGAGGACAGGGTTAAAGGCCAAGAGACCCAGTACTTC.

The J gene is TRBJ2-4, the V gene TRBV21-1; the D call TRBD1 from the table was never checked on the DNA. The J call is in doubt because the DNA end fits TRBJ2-5 better. TRBV21-1 is given as a pseudogene. The CDR3 is 16 amino acids. The CDR3 DNA reads TGTGCCAGCAGCAACGCCTCCCGGGGGCGCTGGGAGACCCAGTACTTC. Its protein product is CASSNASRGRWETQYF.

The rearrangement joins TRBV6-2 or TRBV6-3 to TRBJ2-7; 7 positions match TRBD2. The V gene end was trimmed by 10 bases and the J gene end by 1 base; junction bases not matched to a gene: 7. The CDR3 runs to 13 residues. Germline V CDR1 and CDR2: MNHEY, SVGEGT. The CDR3 bases are TGTGCCACCCGGGACTACGCATCCTACGAGCAGTACTTC. This translates into CATRDYASYEQYF.

In this sample, this clonotype turned up a few times. This chain joins TRBV9 and TRBJ1-2, with 7 bases identical to TRBD1. The CDR3 has 12 amino acids. The V segment lost 5 bases and the J segment 7 bases; nucleotides outside the gene matches: 5. Germline CDR1 reads SGDLS; CDR2 reads YYNGEE. In DNA form, the CDR3 reads TGTGCCAGCAGTGACAGGGCGGCTGGCTACACCTTC. Encoded protein: CASSDRAAGYTF. Variable domain in full (rest from reference TRBV9 and TRBJ1-2): DSGVTQTPKHLITATGQRVTLRCSPRSGDLSVYWYQQSLDQGLQFLIQYYNGEERAKGNILERFSAQQFPDLHSELNLSSLELGDSALYFCASSDRAAGYTFGSGTRLTVV.

V is TRBV7-2 and J is TRBJ1-2; 7 bases fit TRBD1. The CDR3 runs to 14 residues. The V gene's germline CDR1 is SGHTA and CDR2 FQGNSA. V was pared by 6 bases and J by 8 bases, with 12 bases of the junction left unmatched. The CDR3 reads CASSFGTAGLGYTF. Written as DNA, the CDR3 is TGTGCCAGCAGTTTCGGGACAGCAGGGTTGGGCTACACCTTC.

The genes are TRBV27 and TRBJ2-1; TRBD2 matches at 10 bases. CDR1 MNHEY and CDR2 SMNVEV come from the germline V gene (reference sequence). The CDR3 is made up of 14 amino acids. V was clipped by 6 bases and J by 4 bases; unmatched bases: 3. The CDR3 is CASRTSGVYNEQFF. In nucleotides, the CDR3 is TGTGCCAGCAGAACTAGCGGGGTGTACAATGAGCAGTTCTTC.

This clonotype was seen more than once but under ten times. This chain joins TRBV4-3 and TRBJ2-2; the D gene is possibly TRBD2 (6 bases). CDR3 size: 16 residues. CDR1 is LGHNA, CDR2 YSLEER, per germline. V lost 0 bases and J 5 bases, leaving 13 bases between the germline ends. CDR3 in amino acids: CASSQDHGRGTGELFF. CDR3 DNA: TGCGCCAGCAGCCAAGATCACGGGAGAGGAACCGGGGAGCTGTTTTTT.

In this sample, this clonotype turned up a few times. V is TRBV6-5 and J is TRBJ2-7; 10 bases agree with TRBD1. The J call may be mistaken, given a closer DNA end match to TRBJ2-5. Germline CDR1 reads MNHEY; CDR2 reads SVGAGI. CDR3 length equals 14 residues. CDR3 sequence: CASSCSTGGKTQYF. For the CDR3, the DNA is TGTGCCAGCAGTTGCTCGACAGGGGGCAAGACCCAGTACTTC.

This clonotype occurred a few times. The rearrangement joins TRBV3-1 to TRBJ1-1; D not resolved. This CDR3 comprises 14 residues. V was clipped by 0 bases and J by 9 bases, with 14 bases between them. Germline loops: CDR1 LGHDT, CDR2 YNNKEL (reference sequence). In DNA form, the CDR3 reads TGTGCCAGCAGCCAAGATCCGAAGAGTCCACAAGCTTTCTTT. This encodes CASSQDPKSPQAFF.

The chain employs TRBV20-1 and TRBJ2-1; the D call may be TRBD1 or TRBD2 (5 bases each). Germline-derived CDR1 and CDR2 are DFQATT and SNEGSKA (reference sequence). This CDR3 spans 16 amino acids. Between the trimmed V and J ends, which lost 1 base and 0 bases, there was a span of 13 bases. The CDR3 DNA sequence: TGCAGTGCTAGAGGAGGGTCGGGGCCCTCCTACAATGAGCAGTTCTTC. Its protein is CSARGGSGPSYNEQFF.

V usage is TRBV20-1 and J usage is TRBJ2-1, with 13 bases fitting TRBD2. The CDR3 has 15 residues. Germline V lookup: CDR1 DFQATT, CDR2 SNEGSKA (reference sequence). With 6 bases clipped from V and 8 bases from J, the junction kept 10 bases outside the gene matches. As DNA, the CDR3 is TGCAGTGCGCCCATGGGACTAGCGGGATGGTATGAGCAGTTCTTC. Its protein product is CSAPMGLAGWYEQFF.

This chain links TRBV7-9 with TRBJ1-1; perhaps TRBD1 as D (6 bases). Germline lookup yields CDR1 SEHNR and CDR2 FQNEAQ (reference sequence). Trimming left V 7 bases short and J 2 bases short, with 14 bases between. The CDR3 contains 14 residues. CDR3: CASTQPGGNTEAFF. For the CDR3, the DNA is TGTGCCAGCACCCAGCCCGGGGGCAACACTGAAGCTTTCTTT.

V is TRBV24-1 and J is TRBJ2-3, with a tentative D call TRBD1 (5 bases). V lost 3 bases to trimming and J lost 3 bases, with 15 bases between them. CDR1 is KGHDR and CDR2 is SFDVKD in the germline V gene. The CDR3 extends over 16 amino acids. Here the CDR3 reads CATSDARVEGTDTQYF. CDR3 nucleotide sequence: TGTGCCACCAGTGATGCCAGGGTTGAAGGGACAGATACGCAGTATTTT.

J is TRBJ2-3 and V is TRBV20-1; possibly TRBD2 for D (7 bases). V lost 2 bases and J 1 base, leaving 16 bases between the germline ends. CDR3 length: 16 residues. Germline V gives CDR1 DFQATT, CDR2 SNEGSKA (reference sequence). CDR3 residues: CSARSPTGGRTDTQYF. CDR3 coding DNA: TGCAGTGCTAGATCCCCTACGGGGGGCCGCACAGATACGCAGTATTTT.

The V call is TRBV11-2, the J call TRBJ1-2; D gene uncertain. Trimming cost V 4 bases and J 4 bases, with 25 bases left between them. Germline V lookup: CDR1 SGHAT, CDR2 FQNNGV. The CDR3 length is 18 residues. CDR3 region: CASSSNRDYGQAAYGYTF. Here the CDR3 DNA reads TGTGCCAGCAGCTCCAATAGAGACTACGGGCAGGCTGCCTATGGCTACACCTTC.

This clonotype was seen a few times. The chain joins TRBV5-1 to TRBJ2-5; the D gene is possibly TRBD1 (6 bases). This CDR3 region has 15 residues. Trimming took 5 bases from V and 5 from J, leaving 19 bases between them. Germline CDR1 SGHRS, CDR2 YFSETQ. CDR3 protein: CASRPLTGNGETQYF. CDR3 DNA: TGCGCCAGCAGGCCACTAACAGGGAATGGCGAGACCCAGTACTTC.

J is TRBJ2-5 and V is TRBV7-9; the D gene could be TRBD1 or TRBD2 (5 bases each). The better agreement between TRBJ2-7 and the DNA end casts doubt on the J call. The CDR3 is 13 amino acids. Germline values: CDR1 SEHNR, CDR2 FQNEAQ (reference sequence). CDR3 loop: CASSLGAGSEQYF. DNA for the CDR3: TGTGCCAGCAGCTTGGGAGCAGGGAGCGAGCAGTACTTC.

This clonotype occurred a few times. This chain links TRBV7-2 with TRBJ2-1; the match to TRBD1 covers 9 bases. The CDR3 contains 15 residues. V dropped 5 bases and J dropped 10; count of bases not matched to a gene: 12. Germline V gene sequence: CDR1 SGHTA, CDR2 FQGNSA. CDR3 sequence (DNA): TGTGCCAGCAGCCCGGGACAGGGAGGTCTAGGGGAGCAGTTCTTC. Translating it yields CASSPGQGGLGEQFF.

The chain joins TRBV5-1 to TRBJ2-3; 9 positions match TRBD2. Per germline, CDR1 SGHRS and CDR2 YFSETQ. V lost 1 base to trimming and J lost 5 bases; unmatched junction nucleotides: 17. The CDR3 loop spans 19 amino acids. The CDR3 DNA reads as TGCGCCAGCAGCTTGAGGCTAGCGGGGATACCACAGTTTGAAGATACGCAGTATTTT. Translating it yields CASSLRLAGIPQFEDTQYF.

In its sample, this clonotype was seen many times. The chain carries TRBV6-5 and TRBJ2-1; D is uncertain. Germline V gene sequence: CDR1 MNHEY, CDR2 SVGAGI. The CDR3 has 15 residues. Trimming took off 6 bases at V and 1 base at J, with 13 bases between the two ends. The CDR3 sequence: CASSPTASSYNEQFF. The DNA of the CDR3 is TGTGCCAGCAGCCCGACGGCATCATCCTACAATGAGCAGTTCTTC.

This clonotype appeared a few times. The J gene is TRBJ2-4, the V gene TRBV6-5; 8 bases line up with TRBD2. From germline, CDR1 is MNHEY and CDR2 SVGAGI. The J segment lost 2 bases and the V segment lost 4 bases, leaving 7 bases of the junction unmatched. The CDR3 consists of 16 residues. CDR3 region: CASSSGGLGPKNIQYF. The CDR3 DNA is TGTGCCAGCAGTTCGGGGGGGCTTGGGCCCAAAAACATTCAGTACTTC.

This rearrangement joins TRBV3-1 to TRBJ2-5; maybe TRBD1 (5 bases). Gene TRBJ2-7 matches the end of the DNA better, so the J call may be wrong. This CDR3 contains 14 residues. Germline CDR1 reads LGHDT; CDR2 reads YNNKEL (reference sequence). CDR3 coding DNA: TGTGCCAGCAGCCAAGATCCCAGGGTTGGCGAGCAGTACTTC. Translated: CASSQDPRVGEQYF.

The genes are TRBV20-1 and TRBJ1-1, with unresolved D. Deletions cut 8 bases from V and 5 bases from J, with 18 bases between. The CDR3 length is 13 residues. Per germline, CDR1 DFQATT and CDR2 SNEGSKA (reference sequence). CDR3 nucleotides: TGCAGTCTTCGCCGGGTAGAGAGAACTGAAGCTTTCTTT. Translation: CSLRRVERTEAFF.

The chain carries TRBV2 and TRBJ1-6; a weak D match, TRBD1 (5 bases). Looked up from germline, CDR1 is SNHLY and CDR2 is FYNNEI. The CDR3 has 15 residues. V lost 7 bases and J lost 0, with 10 bases in between. CDR3 nucleotide sequence: TGTGCCAGCATCAGGGAGAGCTCCTATAATTCACCCCTCCACTTT. This gives the protein CASIRESSYNSPLHF.

This clonotype was seen more than once but under ten times. The rearrangement uses TRBV12-3 or TRBV12-4 and TRBJ1-5; 11 bases match TRBD1. The ends lost 5 bases at V and 0 bases at J; junction bases unmatched: 6. CDR3 length: 17 residues. CDR3 region: CASSPWTGGLSNQPQHF. The CDR3 nucleotides are TGTGCCAGCAGTCCTTGGACAGGGGGCCTTAGCAATCAGCCCCAGCATTTT.

The V and J genes are TRBV6-5 and TRBJ1-4, with 9 nucleotides matching TRBD1. The CDR3 is 15 amino acids. Germline V lookup: CDR1 MNHEY, CDR2 SVGAGI. V lost 8 bases, J lost 8 bases, and 12 bases stayed unmatched. CDR3 amino acids: CASGWTGTGLEKLFF. For the CDR3, the DNA is TGTGCCAGCGGCTGGACCGGGACAGGGTTGGAAAAACTGTTTTTT.

The chain has TRBV7-2 and TRBJ2-1; D is perhaps TRBD1 or TRBD2 (6 bases each). Trimming removed 5 bases from V and 2 bases from J, with 13 bases in between. CDR1 is SGHTA and CDR2 is FQGNSA in the germline V gene. The CDR3 is 15 amino acids. CDR3 region: CASSGGRGPYNEQFF. The CDR3 bases are TGTGCCAGCAGCGGGGGGCGGGGCCCCTACAATGAGCAGTTCTTC. The variable domain in full, with the rest retrieved from reference TRBV7-2 and TRBJ2-1, is GAGVSQSPSNKVTEKGKDVELRCDPISGHTALYWYRQSLGQGLEFLIYFQGNSAPDKSGLPSDRFSAERTGGSVSTLTIQRTQQEDSAVYLCASSGGRGPYNEQFFGPGTRLTVL.

The CDR3 DNA reads TGTGCCAGCAGTGATGGGTGGGTTAATCAGCCCCAGCATTTT. This translates into CASSDGWVNQPQHF. The rearrangement links TRBV25-1 to TRBJ1-5; D gene unclear. This CDR3 spans 14 amino acids. Germline CDR1 is MGHDK and CDR2 is SYGVNS. Trimming removed 3 bases at V and 4 bases at J, with 10 bases between. The whole variable domain, remainder taken from reference TRBV25-1 and TRBJ1-5, is EADIYQTPRYLVIGTGKKITLECSQTMGHDKMYWYQQDPGMELHLIHYSYGVNSTEKGDLSSESTVSRIRTEHFPLTLESARPSHTSQYLCASSDGWVNQPQHFGDGTRLSIL.